This T cell receptor beta chain was found in a study of cytomegalovirus exposure and HLA in healthy donors. Study information: Falling in the Caucasian-associated ancestry cluster were 81% of some 400 genotyped donors.

The donors were healthy bone marrow donors. There are 15 residues in the CDR3. CDR1 and CDR2 from the germline V gene are SGHAT and FQNNGV. J gave up 6 bases and V 3 bases, and 7 bases lay outside the gene matches. The PCR was carried out with 60 Vbeta primers and 13 Jbeta primers. Method: immunoSEQ multiplex PCR; TCRdb's copy keeps in-frame clones and lacks some. In total, the table holds 80,000 to 95,000 clones. This chain uses TRBV11-2 with TRBJ2-2, with 7 bases fitting TRBD2. This receptor was identified in a man over 45 in good health and CMV-seropositive. Material: PBMCs. CDR3 residues: CASSFVGLLAGELFF. CDR3 nucleotide sequence: TGTGCCAGCAGCTTCGTGGGACTACTGGCCGGGGAGCTGTTTTTT. Together with reference TRBV11-2 and TRBJ2-2, the CDR3 gives the full variable domain: EAGVAQSPRYKIIEKRQSVAFWCNPISGHATLYWYQQILGQGPKLLIQFQNNGVVDDSQLPKDRFSAERLKGVDSTLKIQPAKLEDSAVYLCASSFVGLLAGELFFGEGSRLTVL.